This TCR beta chain was retrieved from a study of blood T cell repertoires in COVID-19. Study details: Nucleic acid was either cDNA or gDNA, and it came from T cells, B-cell-depleted T cells, or PBMCs.

Only in-frame clones appear in the TCRdb table, and some are missing; sequencing was by immunoSEQ multiplex PCR. Counted here are around 64,000 clones, around 86% occurring once; the ten biggest clones make up 10% to 15%. The CDR3 is 12 residues long. V lost 6 bases to trimming and J lost 10 bases, with 13 bases between them. Germline values: CDR1 MNHEY, CDR2 SVGAGI. This chain connects TRBV6-5 to TRBJ2-1; TRBD2 might be the D (6 bases). Sequencing was performed on peripheral blood. The TCR sequence derives from a human donor in a cohort sampled during active COVID-19. This chain's CDR3 is CASRFTSSEQFF. The CDR3 nucleotides are TGTGCCAGCAGATTTACTAGCAGCGAGCAGTTCTTC.